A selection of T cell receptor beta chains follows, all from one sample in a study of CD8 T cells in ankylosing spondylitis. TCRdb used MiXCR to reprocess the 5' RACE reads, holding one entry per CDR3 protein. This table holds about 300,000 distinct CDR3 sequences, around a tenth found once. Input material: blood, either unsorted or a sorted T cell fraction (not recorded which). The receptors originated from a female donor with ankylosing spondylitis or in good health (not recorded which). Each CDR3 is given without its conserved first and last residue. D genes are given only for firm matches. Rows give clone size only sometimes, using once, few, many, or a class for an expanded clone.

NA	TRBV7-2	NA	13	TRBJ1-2	ASSHTGGTMDGYT
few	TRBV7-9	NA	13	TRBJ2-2	ASSLQGLNTGELF
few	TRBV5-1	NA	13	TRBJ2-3	ASSLVSASTDTQY
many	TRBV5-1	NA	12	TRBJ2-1	ASSLGHKANEQF
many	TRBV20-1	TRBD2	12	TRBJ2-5	SAPAGVIQETQY
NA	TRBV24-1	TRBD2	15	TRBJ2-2	ATSDLGGESATGELF
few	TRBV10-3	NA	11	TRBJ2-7	AISETGIYEQY
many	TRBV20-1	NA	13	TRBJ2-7	SAGGGASETYEQY
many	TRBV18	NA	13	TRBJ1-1	ASSPPRVEHSEAF
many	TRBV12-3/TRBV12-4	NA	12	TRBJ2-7	ASSPSGGTYEQY
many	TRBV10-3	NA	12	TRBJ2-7	AISDLPGTAKEY
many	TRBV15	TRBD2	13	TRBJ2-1	ATSRSTGRYNEQF
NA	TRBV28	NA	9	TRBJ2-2	ASSALRELF
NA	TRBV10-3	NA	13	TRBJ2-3	AISEYAGVADTQY
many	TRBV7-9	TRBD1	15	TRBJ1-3	ASSRPGGSTSGNTIY
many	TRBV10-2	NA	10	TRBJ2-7	ASGTSRGEQY
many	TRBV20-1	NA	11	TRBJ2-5	SASDRGGETQY
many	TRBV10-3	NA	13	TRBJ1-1	AINRRVGMNTEAF
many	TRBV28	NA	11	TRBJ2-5	ASTWGEGETQY
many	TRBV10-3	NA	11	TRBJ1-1	AITREPYTEAF
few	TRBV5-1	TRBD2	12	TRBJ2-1	ASSIATSGREQF
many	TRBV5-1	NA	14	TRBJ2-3	ASSLEGRGRGDTQY
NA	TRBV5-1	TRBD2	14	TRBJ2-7	ASSLESGGISYEQY
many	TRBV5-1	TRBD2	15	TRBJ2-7	ASSLGASGRSSYEQY
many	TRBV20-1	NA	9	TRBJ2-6	SATGANVLT
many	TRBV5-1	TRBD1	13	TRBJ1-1	ASRPFLTGSPEAF
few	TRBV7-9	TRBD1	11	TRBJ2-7	ASSGDRPYEQY
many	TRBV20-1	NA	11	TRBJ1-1	SATSGWNTEAF
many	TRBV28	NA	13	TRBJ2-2	ASGYRHEGTGELF
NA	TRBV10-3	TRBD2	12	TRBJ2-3	AIRRTSETDTQY
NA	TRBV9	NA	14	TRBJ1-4	ASSPLGGVPNEKLF
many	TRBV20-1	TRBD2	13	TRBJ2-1	SASLLAGGFNEQF
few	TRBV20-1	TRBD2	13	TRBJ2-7	SAGKPGLVIYEQY
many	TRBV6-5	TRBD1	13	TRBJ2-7	ASSTTGTGLSEQY
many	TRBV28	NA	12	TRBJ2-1	ASRGSFRDNEQF
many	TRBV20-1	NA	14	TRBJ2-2	SARVVGHTSAGELF
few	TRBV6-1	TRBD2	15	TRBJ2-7	ASCRLAGGSSAYEQY
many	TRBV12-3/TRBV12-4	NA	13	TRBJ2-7	ASSLRTALNYEQY
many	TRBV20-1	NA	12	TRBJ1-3	SARSYRAGNTIY
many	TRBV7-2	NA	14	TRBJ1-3	ASSFYVGSPGNTIY
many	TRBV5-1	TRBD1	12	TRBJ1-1	ASSPGTGLDEAF
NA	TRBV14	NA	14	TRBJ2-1	ASSPPGESSYNEQF